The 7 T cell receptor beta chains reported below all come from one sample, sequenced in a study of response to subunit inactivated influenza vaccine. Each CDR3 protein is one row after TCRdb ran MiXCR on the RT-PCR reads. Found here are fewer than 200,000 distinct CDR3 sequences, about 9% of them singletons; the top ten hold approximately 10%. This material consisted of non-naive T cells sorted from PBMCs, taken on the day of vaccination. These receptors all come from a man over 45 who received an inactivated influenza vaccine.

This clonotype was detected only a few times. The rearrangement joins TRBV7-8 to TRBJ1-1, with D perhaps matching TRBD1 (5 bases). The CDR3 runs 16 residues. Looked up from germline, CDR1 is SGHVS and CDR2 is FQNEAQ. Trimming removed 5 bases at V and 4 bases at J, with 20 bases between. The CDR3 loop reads CASSPDIRTEGTEAFF. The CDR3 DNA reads TGTGCCAGCAGCCCGGACATCCGAACTGAGGGCACTGAAGCTTTCTTT. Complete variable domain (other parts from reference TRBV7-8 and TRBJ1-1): GAGVSQSPRYKVAKRGQDVALRCDPISGHVSLFWYQQALGQGPEFLTYFQNEAQLDKSGLPSDRFFAERPEGSVSTLKIQRTQQEDSAVYLCASSPDIRTEGTEAFFGQGTRLTVV.

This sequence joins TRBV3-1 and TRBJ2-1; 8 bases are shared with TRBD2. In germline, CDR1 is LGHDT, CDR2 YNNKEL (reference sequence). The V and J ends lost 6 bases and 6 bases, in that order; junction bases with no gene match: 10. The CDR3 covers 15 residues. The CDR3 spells CASRAAGAPSNEQFF. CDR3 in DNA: TGTGCCAGCAGGGCAGCGGGAGCCCCCAGCAATGAGCAGTTCTTC.

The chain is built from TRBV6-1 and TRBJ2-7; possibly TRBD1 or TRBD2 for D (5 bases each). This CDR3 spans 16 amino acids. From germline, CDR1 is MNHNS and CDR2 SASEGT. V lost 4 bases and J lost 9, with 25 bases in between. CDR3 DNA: TGTGCCAGCAGTGCATTGGGCAACGCCGTGGGGGTGGCGCAGTACTTC. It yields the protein CASSALGNAVGVAQYF.

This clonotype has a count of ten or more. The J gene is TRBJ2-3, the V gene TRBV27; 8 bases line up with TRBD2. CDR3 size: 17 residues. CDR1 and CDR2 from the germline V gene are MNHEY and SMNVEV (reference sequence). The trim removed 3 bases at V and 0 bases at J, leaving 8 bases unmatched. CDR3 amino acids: CASSFIGRGPSTDTQYF. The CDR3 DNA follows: TGTGCCAGCAGTTTTATCGGGAGGGGCCCTAGCACAGATACGCAGTATTTT.

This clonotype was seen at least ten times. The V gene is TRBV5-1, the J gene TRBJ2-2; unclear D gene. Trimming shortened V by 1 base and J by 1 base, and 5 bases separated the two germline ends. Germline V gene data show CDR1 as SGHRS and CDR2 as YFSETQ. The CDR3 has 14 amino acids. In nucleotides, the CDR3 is TGCGCCAGCAGCTTGAGGCAGAACACCGGGGAGCTGTTTTTT. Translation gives CASSLRQNTGELFF.

CDR3 in DNA: TGTGCCAGCAGCCAGTCGCCTACCACCTACGAGCAGTACTTC. It codes for CASSQSPTTYEQYF. The V and J genes are TRBV3-1 and TRBJ2-7; D ambiguous. In germline, CDR1 is LGHDT, CDR2 YNNKEL (reference sequence). The CDR3 totals 14 residues. With 3 bases removed from V and 2 bases from J, the gap between germline ends came to 11 bases.

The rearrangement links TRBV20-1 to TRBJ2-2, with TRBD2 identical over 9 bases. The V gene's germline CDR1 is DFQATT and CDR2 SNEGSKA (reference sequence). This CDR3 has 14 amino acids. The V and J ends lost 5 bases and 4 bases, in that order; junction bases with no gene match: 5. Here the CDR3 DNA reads TGCAGTGCTTTAGCGGGGGCCTCCACCGGGGAGCTGTTTTTT. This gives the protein CSALAGASTGELFF.